This T cell receptor beta chain appears in the sequencing data of a study of cytomegalovirus exposure and HLA in healthy donors (TCRdb year 2017). About the full investigation: In an earlier analysis of under 600 of the donors, approximately 260 Gb of sequence data and 90 million to 130 million unique TCR beta sequences from 150 million to 200 million T cells were reported. In a later analysis, previously published TCR beta repertoires from 550 to 700 donors were re-analyzed and high-resolution HLA genotyping was added so that TCR occurrence patterns could be studied. In an earlier analysis of about 590 of the donors, high-throughput TCR beta sequencing was used to judge whether each TCR beta V gene segment behaved as functional or pseudogenic. Typing coverage varied by locus: roughly 629-630 donors for A, B, C, DRB1 and DQB1; approximately 560 for DQA1; approximately 570 for DPA1; roughly 450 for DPB1. Rather than using new phenotypic data, the later analysis identified candidate immune exposures from TCR beta sequences and from how often those sequences occurred across donors. The study aimed to test whether cataloging public T cell receptors could reveal signatures of past pathogen exposure. Donor age, sex, ethnicity and CMV serostatus were compiled together with the repertoire data. To predict cytomegalovirus infection status, the study combined high-throughput TCR immunosequencing, statistical association of individual TCRs with disease status, and machine learning. Class I and class II HLA loci were covered by the typing at four-digit resolution. The study used immunosequencing to profile the T cell repertoires of about 670 subjects and linked those repertoires to cytomegalovirus serostatus. A later genetic analysis took genome-wide SNP genotypes for about 65% of the 666 donors and used that subset as a discovery cohort. All discovery cohort repertoires had been generated on a single sequencing platform. Of the roughly 390 genotyped donors, less than 85% were placed in the genetic ancestry cluster associated with self-reported Caucasian donors. On average, around 230,000 unique TCR beta nucleotide sequences were sequenced per donor among about 400 genotyped donors of the cohort, with roughly a sixth of those sequences being non-productive. Several DR-DQ haplotypes were handled as single units for association and clustering because linkage in the cohort was strong. An early release covering 550 to 700 HLA-typed donors comprised 250 to 350 gigabases of sequencing data and tens of millions of unique TCR sequences. Along with the approximately 700-subject first cohort, a separate validation cohort of 120 different subjects was used. The research as a whole found: According to a later analysis, parvovirus B19, influenza, CMV and Epstein-Barr virus appeared linked to several top co-occurrence clusters. The earlier analysis of 587 of the donors excluded 15 to 20 rarely observed V segments, including chromosome 9 orphons, because counts were too low. The cohort was sequenced for TCR beta chains only, and without alpha or paired-chain data the features that could be detected were limited. A later genetic analysis associated a missense DCLRE1C variant with V-gene and J-gene trimming of TCR beta chains, and an independent cohort replicated the association. It was suggested by the authors that the approach could potentially be generalized to other disease states and immunological phenotypes. Because HLA typing was unavailable for some donors at each locus, only the typed subset was used in association tests. In the study, approximately 150 TCR beta chains were listed as associated with cytomegalovirus. Correlated functional status among segregating V segments might be attributable to linkage disequilibrium, but an unknown experimental factor could not be ruled out. According to a later analysis, most CMV-associated TCR beta chains appeared to be HLA-restricted, and the HLA associations seemed to be driven largely by CMV exposure. Immune exposure information for the cohort was limited to CMV serostatus. Roughly uniform sequencing depth across donors was assumed in presence/absence analyses, although this assumption may not hold. A further reported finding was that TCR beta sequences accurately predicted the HLA-A and HLA-B alleles for most subjects in the first cohort. An earlier analysis of several hundred of the donors showed that most TCR beta V segments appeared in productive rearrangements either about 87% or about 30% of the time, which broadly matched IMGT annotations. The sequencing pipeline was judged likely to have produced a cluster of highly shared sequence variants as a technical artifact. According to a later analysis, TCR association rates differed among HLA loci, with DRB1 alleles showing the most associated TCRs and HLA-C alleles showing the fewest. In a later analysis, HLA-associated TCR beta chains were found to be more clonally expanded and to have lower generation probabilities than equally common non-associated chains. In a later genetic analysis, fewer N-insertions in productive TCRs were reported among donors in an Asian-associated ancestry cluster than the roughly 700-donor mean. Strong co-occurrence of HLA alleles, especially DR and DQ, made assigning TCR associations to individual alleles difficult. Across donors, most TCR sequences were observed very rarely, whereas some public TCRs were present in many individuals. A later analysis associated around 16,000 TCR beta sequences with specific HLA alleles at a false discovery rate of 0.05. The 87-base-pair reads could not distinguish some IMGT-functional V segments, including TRBV6-2 and TRBV6-3, so those segments were excluded. The classifier was reported to diagnose cytomegalovirus status with high specificity and sensitivity in both the original cohort and the validation cohort. In vitro tests confirmed that a few of the cytomegalovirus-associated TCR beta chains recognize cytomegalovirus antigens.

The cohort was made up of approximately 670 healthy bone marrow donors. Cohort members were all nominally healthy when sampled, although unrecorded immune exposures were likely present. The donor tested CMV seronegative, placing the donor among the 350 or so seronegative members of the cohort. A peripheral blood sample was provided by each donor, and peripheral blood mononuclear cells were used for TCR beta sequencing. The Qiagen DNeasy Blood Extraction Kit was used to extract genomic DNA from the blood cell samples. There are 16 amino acids in the CDR3, from cysteine to phenylalanine inclusive. Left in the record is the CDR3 DNA by itself, 48 bases read in frame from the first base. Taken from the germline V gene, the CDR1 and CDR2 loops are KGHSH and LQKENI. Trimming removed 0 bases from V and 5 bases from J, leaving 11 bases between the germline ends. About this clone: Its antigen target is currently unknown. Base-call qualities are not available, and no considerably larger clone is one nucleotide away.

The library relied on the immunoSEQ multiplex PCR assay. A mixture of 60 forward primers for TCR Vbeta segments and 13 reverse primers for TCR Jbeta segments was used in the multiplex PCR. Amplification of the CDR3 region of rearranged TCR beta genes was performed with a multiplex PCR assay on genomic DNA. Amplified TCR beta libraries were sequenced as 87-base-pair reads on the Illumina HiSeq System. The study's processing was this. Across the roughly 700 repertoires, a later analysis counted some 81 million unique TCR beta chains, approximately 12 million of which were shared by at least two donors. Raw reads were error-corrected and collapsed into unique sequences by a nearest-neighbor algorithm in which closely related sequences were merged to remove PCR and sequencing errors. CDR3 sequences were aligned to IMGT reference sequences to assign V, D and J gene segments. For a sequence to be retained, at least a six-nucleotide match to both a V gene segment and a J gene segment was required. A rearrangement was called productive if the CDR3 had no stop codons and remained in frame with V and J, and every other rearrangement was called non-productive. CDR3 was defined according to IMGT convention as the region running from the second conserved V-encoded cysteine to the conserved J-encoded phenylalanine. In an earlier analysis of roughly 610 of the donors, sequences lacking an unambiguous match to a single V gene segment were excluded. In an earlier analysis of several hundred of the donors, V segments were called functional above 56.7% productive rearrangements and were called segregating when the between-donor standard deviation exceeded 5%. A statistical classification framework was developed to diagnose cytomegalovirus status using the catalog of TCR beta chain sequences. A later analysis assigned V and J genes by comparing TCR nucleotide sequences with IMGT/GENE-DB human TR gene sequences. The TCRdist pipeline was used in a later analysis to assign CDR3 sequences and most-parsimonious VDJ recombination scenarios. In a later analysis, every TCR beta chain was defined by the combination of its CDR3 amino acid sequence and its V-gene family, and reads without a unique V-gene family were dropped. As a way to deal with suspected cross-contamination and a sequencing artifact, a later analysis dropped approximately 570 nucleotide sequences that were highly shared and had low generation probability. For each public chain, a later analysis derived a clonal expansion index from normalized ranks of inferred template counts within each repertoire. In a later analysis, generation probabilities were computed using a VDJ recombination model fitted to out-of-frame rearrangements, and the results were checked against IGoR. In a later analysis, hypergeometric tests were used to score TCR-TCR, TCR-HLA and TCR-CMV co-occurrence, with a repertoire-size bias correction applied to TCR pairs. In a later analysis, false discovery rates were estimated by permuting HLA or CMV assignments 20 times. In a later analysis, co-occurring TCRs were grouped using DBSCAN, with TCRdist sequence similarity added in when clustering inside HLA-allele-positive subsets. For co-occurrence clustering, repertoires with fewer than 30,000 or more than 120,000 public chains were excluded, along with roughly five repertoires with anomalous nucleotide sharing. TCRdb took this table from immuneACCESS and kept in-frame rearrangements with V and J called. Such tables lack part of the clones; where checked against another copy, unresolved V genes explain under half of the gap, and the rest is unexplained. The V and J calls and the clone size are those of that table, but D and trimming were determined from the DNA. The sample has 140,000 or so clones on record, around 80% of them singletons. Less than 2% of the sample is held by the ten biggest clonotypes.

This chain joins TRBV18 to TRBJ1-6; a tentative D call is TRBD1 (5 bases match). The receptor comes from a man aged 40-50 years in good health and CMV-seronegative. The sample consisted of PBMCs. The CDR3 reads as follows: CASSPPQGANNSPLHF. The sequenced DNA: TGTGCCAGCTCACCACCGCAGGGTGCGAATAATTCACCCCTCCACTTT.